These 9 T cell receptor beta chains were all obtained from the same sample, sequenced in a study of cytomegalovirus exposure and HLA in healthy donors. The PCR used 60 Vbeta and 13 Jbeta primers. This table comes from immunoSEQ multiplex PCR, and its TCRdb copy is limited to in-frame clones, with some not included. Among under 250,000 clones listed, more than 70% were seen once. The sequencing input was PBMCs. The source of these receptors is a human donor in good health.

The chain couples TRBV28 to TRBJ1-1, with TRBD1 matching over 7 bases. The CDR3 is made up of 13 amino acids. Germline V CDR1 and CDR2: MDHEN, SYDVKM. The V and J ends lost 5 bases and 11 bases, in that order; junction bases with no gene match: 11. CDR3 DNA: TGTGCCAGCAGTCTAGGGGGCGTGATGGATGCTTTCTTT. Translated, it gives CASSLGGVMDAFF.

The count of this clone is one. The gene calls are TRBV5-1 and TRBJ2-5, with 10 bases identical to TRBD2. Losses at the gene ends were 3 bases for V and 4 bases for J; bases not matched to a gene: 21. Germline assignment: CDR1 SGHRS and CDR2 YFSETQ. The CDR3 length is 20 residues. The CDR3 DNA sequence: TGCGCCAGCAGCTACCCATTTCTAGCGGGAGAGAGAGGGTCCCCAGAGACCCAGTACTTC. Amino acids: CASSYPFLAGERGSPETQYF.

The chain has TRBV30 and TRBJ1-6; D gene ambiguous. Trimming pared 4 bases from V and 6 bases from J, leaving 13 bases between. The V gene's germline CDR1 is GTSNPN and CDR2 SVGIG (reference sequence). This CDR3 is built from 14 residues. CDR3 sequence reads: CAWTPEGVNSPLHF. The CDR3 nucleotides read TGTGCCTGGACCCCGGAGGGAGTTAATTCACCCCTCCACTTT.

A single count supports this clone. This sequence joins TRBV7-2 and TRBJ2-7; D is uncertain. Trimming stripped 4 bases from V and 3 bases from J, with 10 bases between. The V gene's germline CDR1 is SGHTA and CDR2 FQGNSA. This CDR3 region has 13 residues. CDR3 protein: CASSSTANYEQYF. DNA for the CDR3: TGTGCCAGCAGCTCCACCGCGAACTACGAGCAGTACTTC. The variable domain in full, with the rest retrieved from reference TRBV7-2 and TRBJ2-7, is GAGVSQSPSNKVTEKGKDVELRCDPISGHTALYWYRQSLGQGLEFLIYFQGNSAPDKSGLPSDRFSAERTGGSVSTLTIQRTQQEDSAVYLCASSSTANYEQYFGPGTRLTVT.

The genes are TRBV6-6 and TRBJ1-5, with 8 bases identical to TRBD1. J was trimmed by 7 bases and V by 2 bases; bases with no gene match: 4. The CDR3 consists of 14 residues. Per the germline V gene, CDR1 is MNHNY and CDR2 is SVGAGI (reference sequence). In nucleotides, the CDR3 is TGTGCCAGCAGTTACCTCGGACAGGGACAGCCCCAGCATTTT. Protein sequence: CASSYLGQGQPQHF.

V gene TRBV9 combines with J gene TRBJ2-3; D call uncertain. V was trimmed by 0 bases and J by 4 bases, leaving 15 bases between them. Germline lookup yields CDR1 SGDLS and CDR2 YYNGEE. This CDR3 has 16 amino acids. The CDR3 nucleotides are TGTGCCAGCAGCGTAGAAGGTTCCAACCGGGCAGATACGCAGTATTTT. Its translation: CASSVEGSNRADTQYF.

The chain joins TRBV6-5 to TRBJ2-1, with 11 bases identical to TRBD2. The trim removed 2 bases at V and 9 bases at J, leaving 6 bases unmatched. CDR1 and CDR2 (germline): MNHEY, SVGAGI. CDR3 size: 15 residues. CDR3 coding DNA: TGTGCCAGCAGTTACAGAGTAGCGGGAGGGGGTGAGCAGTTCTTC. It encodes CASSYRVAGGGEQFF.

The chain links TRBV11-1 to TRBJ2-7, with TRBD2 identical over 13 bases. CDR1 SGHAT and CDR2 FQDESV come from the germline V gene (reference sequence). Trimming removed 5 bases from V and 0 bases from J; junction bases left unmatched: 1. CDR3 size: 15 residues. This CDR3 is CASSRTSGSSYEQYF. The CDR3 nucleotides read TGTGCCAGCAGCCGGACTAGCGGGAGCTCCTACGAGCAGTACTTC. Full variable domain (rest looked up from reference TRBV11-1 and TRBJ2-7): EAEVAQSPRYKITEKSQAVAFWCDPISGHATLYWYRQILGQGPELLVQFQDESVVDDSQLPKDRFSAERLKGVDSTLKIQPAELGDSAMYLCASSRTSGSSYEQYFGPGTRLTVT.

This clone has only one observation. The J gene is TRBJ2-7, the V gene TRBV5-1; a possible D gene is TRBD2 (6 bases). Germline CDR1 SGHRS, CDR2 YFSETQ. Trimming took 2 bases from V and 5 from J, leaving 14 bases between them. The CDR3 has 14 amino acids. This chain's CDR3 is CASSFGLGGDEQYF. The CDR3, as DNA: TGCGCCAGCAGCTTTGGACTGGGAGGAGACGAGCAGTACTTC.